Presented here are 20 T cell receptor beta chains from one specimen sequenced in a study of T cell responses to AZD1222 COVID-19 vaccine. Method: immunoSEQ multiplex PCR; TCRdb's copy keeps in-frame clones and lacks some. The sample carries more than 150,000 clones, about 91% recorded once. Sequenced material: peripheral blood, taken on day 0 of AZD1222 vaccination. The receptors here all came from an adult in good health.

The V and J genes are TRBV5-8 and TRBJ1-5; D ambiguous. The germline V gene has CDR1 SGHTS and CDR2 YDEGEE. The CDR3 extends over 13 amino acids. V shed 5 bases and J shed 5 bases, with 11 bases lying between them. The CDR3 DNA reads as TGTGCCAGCAGTGGGCCCGTATATCAGCCCCAGCATTTT. This encodes CASSGPVYQPQHF. Complete variable domain (other parts from reference TRBV5-8 and TRBJ1-5): EAGVTQSPTHLIKTRGQQATLRCSPISGHTSVYWYQQALGLGLQFLLWYDEGEERNRGNFPPRFSGRQFPNYSSELNVNALELEDSALYLCASSGPVYQPQHFGDGTRLSIL.

The rearrangement uses TRBV11-1 and TRBJ2-7, with 11 positions matching TRBD1. V shed 6 bases, J shed 5 bases, and the junction held 6 bases outside the gene matches. Germline V gene sequence: CDR1 SGHAT, CDR2 FQDESV (reference sequence). The CDR3 extends over 14 amino acids. CDR3 in DNA: TGTGCCAGCAGACTCGGACAGGGGGCGCACGAGCAGTACTTC. As protein: CASRLGQGAHEQYF.

This sequence joins TRBV18 and TRBJ1-5, with a weak D call TRBD1 (5 bases). CDR3 length: 13 residues. The V end lost 2 bases, the J end lost 3 bases, and 5 bases lay between the germline ends. The V gene's germline CDR1 is KGHSH and CDR2 LQKENI. The CDR3 nucleotides are TGTGCCAGCTCACCAGGGACCAATCAGCCCCAGCATTTT. This codes for CASSPGTNQPQHF.

V gene TRBV11-3 combines with J gene TRBJ2-1; 7 bases agree with TRBD1. Germline CDR1 SGHNT, CDR2 YENEEA. V trimming: 4 bases; J trimming: 6 bases; junction bases outside the gene matches: 9. The CDR3 totals 15 residues. The CDR3 is CASSSSRGPSNEQFF. In DNA form, the CDR3 reads TGTGCCAGCAGCTCAAGTAGGGGGCCCTCCAATGAGCAGTTCTTC.

The chain employs TRBV21-1 and TRBJ1-4; the table's D call TRBD1 went unverified against the DNA. TRBV21-1 is marked as a pseudogene. The CDR3 loop spans 16 amino acids. CDR3 residues: CASSKVPAGRDEKLFF. Here the CDR3 DNA reads TGTGCCAGCAGCAAAGTCCCCGCAGGGCGCGATGAAAAACTGTTTTTT.

This sequence joins TRBV6-5 and TRBJ2-5; possibly TRBD1 for D (5 bases). Trimming pared 5 bases from V and 5 bases from J, leaving 15 bases between. The CDR3 contains 14 residues. Germline loops: CDR1 MNHEY, CDR2 SVGAGI. CDR3 in amino acids: CASSPPQGRETQYF. The CDR3, as DNA: TGTGCCAGCAGTCCACCTCAGGGTCGCGAGACCCAGTACTTC.

V usage is TRBV9 and J usage is TRBJ1-2; D gene ambiguous. CDR3 length equals 14 residues. Germline V lookup: CDR1 SGDLS, CDR2 YYNGEE. The ends were cut back, 3 bases at V and 4 bases at J, with 13 bases in the middle. The CDR3 reads CASSEPTSSYGYTF. The CDR3 bases are TGTGCCAGCAGCGAACCAACAAGTTCCTATGGCTACACCTTC.

This chain joins TRBV21-1 and TRBJ1-5; TRBD1 was called by the table and not checked on the DNA. TRBV21-1 counts as a pseudogene. The CDR3 consists of 16 residues. The CDR3 region is CASPWGQGQGNQPQHF. In nucleotides, the CDR3 is TGTGCCAGCCCCTGGGGGCAGGGGCAAGGCAATCAGCCCCAGCATTTT.

The chain uses TRBV4-1 and TRBJ2-1; TRBD1 matches at 8 bases. The CDR3 runs 15 residues. CDR1 and CDR2 from the germline V gene are MGHRA and YSYEKL. The ends lost 0 bases at V and 7 bases at J; junction bases unmatched: 5. The CDR3 is CASSQDQGALNEQFF. CDR3 in DNA: TGCGCCAGCAGCCAAGATCAGGGGGCGCTGAATGAGCAGTTCTTC.

The chain recombines TRBV27 with TRBJ2-7, with D maybe TRBD2 (7 bases). Germline loops: CDR1 MNHEY, CDR2 SMNVEV (reference sequence). This CDR3 has 11 residues. With 8 bases removed from V and 6 bases from J, the gap between germline ends came to 11 bases. The CDR3 loop reads CASGGGPEQYF. CDR3 sequence (DNA): TGTGCCAGCGGGGGGGGGCCCGAGCAGTACTTC.

The V and J genes are TRBV19 and TRBJ2-3; a weak D match, TRBD1 (6 bases). Germline CDR1 is LNHDA and CDR2 is SQIVND (reference sequence). V dropped 7 bases and J dropped 0 bases, with 23 bases sitting between them. CDR3 size: 18 residues. The CDR3, as DNA: TGTGCCAGTACCCTCGGGACAACCGTCCCCCTAAGCACAGATACGCAGTATTTT. It encodes CASTLGTTVPLSTDTQYF.

The gene calls are TRBV28 and TRBJ2-6; a weak D match, TRBD2 (6 bases). V lost 5 bases, J lost 0 bases, and 8 bases lay in between. Germline CDR1 and CDR2: MDHEN and SYDVKM. The CDR3 contains 15 residues. The CDR3 sequence is CASSIGGSGANVLTF. In nucleotides, the CDR3 is TGTGCCAGCAGTATCGGGGGCTCTGGGGCCAACGTCCTGACTTTC. The complete variable domain, with remaining parts taken from reference TRBV28 and TRBJ2-6, reads DVKVTQSSRYLVKRTGEKVFLECVQDMDHENMFWYRQDPGLGLRLIYFSYDVKMKEKGDIPEGYSVSREKKERFSLILESASTNQTSMYLCASSIGGSGANVLTFGAGSRLTVL.

This sequence joins TRBV29-1 and TRBJ1-5; 8 bases are a match to TRBD1. The germline CDR1 and CDR2 sequences are SQVTM and ANQGSEA. Trimming at V came to 6 bases and at J to 7 bases, leaving 8 bases not matched to a gene. This CDR3 spans 13 amino acids. CDR3: CSVKQGVGQPQHF. CDR3 nucleotides: TGCAGCGTCAAACAGGGGGTCGGACAGCCCCAGCATTTT.

The chain's CDR3 is CASSLSRLSNTEAFF. CDR3 DNA: TGTGCCAGCAGTTTATCAAGGTTGTCGAACACTGAAGCTTTCTTT. The gene calls are TRBV27 and TRBJ1-1; D is undetermined. The V end lost 0 bases, the J end lost 1 base, and 9 bases lay between the germline ends. The CDR3 loop spans 15 amino acids. CDR1 is MNHEY, CDR2 SMNVEV, per germline (reference sequence).

As for this clone: One end of the junction does not line up with germline, which may come from a read error. The rearrangement uses TRBV19 and TRBJ1-3; D is undetermined. This CDR3 is 14 amino acids long. The germline CDR1 and CDR2 sequences are LNHDA and SQIVND (reference sequence). As DNA, the CDR3 is TGTGCCAGTACTATACGCACTGCTGGAAACACCATATATTTT. Residues: CASTIRTAGNTIYF.

The rearrangement joins TRBV6-1 to TRBJ1-1; D not certain. Germline V gene sequence: CDR1 MNHNS, CDR2 SASEGT. The CDR3 runs 14 residues. With 2 bases removed from V and 3 bases from J, the gap between germline ends came to 10 bases. The CDR3: CASSENFSDTEAFF. The CDR3 coding sequence is TGTGCCAGCAGTGAAAACTTTTCCGACACTGAAGCTTTCTTT.

Details on this clone: The limits of the CDR3 on the DNA are not certain, so only TCRdb's listed CDR3 is given. The chain combines TRBV21-1 with TRBJ1-1; the table's D call, TRBD1, has no DNA check behind it. TRBV21-1 is marked as a pseudogene. The length of the CDR3 is 18 amino acids, counting both ends. The CDR3 sequence: CASSKVAFGQGANTEAFF.

The rearrangement joins TRBV6-6 to TRBJ1-4, with a tentative D call TRBD1 (5 bases). Trimming stripped 8 bases from V and 8 bases from J, with 18 bases between. Per germline, CDR1 MNHNY and CDR2 SVGAGI (reference sequence). This CDR3 contains 14 residues. The chain's CDR3 is CASARVGAEEKLFF. Written as DNA, the CDR3 is TGTGCCAGCGCACGGGTCGGGGCGGAAGAAAAACTGTTTTTT.

This chain links TRBV6-1 with TRBJ1-1, with 11 bases that match TRBD1. This CDR3 is 16 amino acids long. V dropped 2 bases and J dropped 5; count of bases not matched to a gene: 7. Looked up from germline, CDR1 is MNHNS and CDR2 is SASEGT. CDR3 in DNA: TGTGCCAGCAGTGAAAGTGGACAGGGGGCGGGTACTGAAGCTTTCTTT. It is translated as CASSESGQGAGTEAFF.

V usage is TRBV7-9 and J usage is TRBJ2-7; 12 bases fit TRBD2. This CDR3 is 14 amino acids long. The junction had 1 base not matched to a gene; V was cut back by 1 base and J by 6 bases. CDR1 and CDR2 (germline): SEHNR, FQNEAQ (reference sequence). For the CDR3, the DNA is TGTGCCAGCAGCTTAGGGACTAGCGGGATCGAGCAGTACTTC. Protein: CASSLGTSGIEQYF. The whole variable domain, filled in from reference TRBV7-9 and TRBJ2-7, reads DTGVSQNPRHKITKRGQNVTFRCDPISEHNRLYWYRQTLGQGPEFLTYFQNEAQLEKSRLLSDRFSAERPKGSFSTLEIQRTEQGDSAMYLCASSLGTSGIEQYFGPGTRLTVT.